This T cell receptor (beta chain) was documented in a study of T-cell memory formation after mild COVID-19. This clonotype came up a few times. From 5'RACE with constant-segment primers came TCR alpha and TCR beta cDNA libraries that carried sample barcodes and UMIs. TCRdb reanalysed the 5' RACE reads using MiXCR and keeps one entry per CDR3 protein. The profile covers fewer than 650,000 distinct CDR3 sequences, with around 15% appearing a single time and roughly 7.7% taken by the ten largest. From germline, CDR1 is LGHDT and CDR2 YNNKEL (reference sequence). Trimming cost V 1 base and J 10 bases; bases outside gene matches: 3. There are 14 residues in the CDR3.

This clonotype was obtained from an adult woman who had mild COVID-19 (a few samples of this study predate the infection). Cell type and time point are not known. Material: PBMCs or a T cell subset sorted from them (not recorded which). The chain recombines TRBV3-1 with TRBJ2-7; 14 bases are a match to TRBD2. The CDR3 loop is CASSQGGLAGAQYF. As DNA, the CDR3 is TGTGCCAGCAGCCAAGGGGGACTAGCGGGAGCCCAGTACTTC.